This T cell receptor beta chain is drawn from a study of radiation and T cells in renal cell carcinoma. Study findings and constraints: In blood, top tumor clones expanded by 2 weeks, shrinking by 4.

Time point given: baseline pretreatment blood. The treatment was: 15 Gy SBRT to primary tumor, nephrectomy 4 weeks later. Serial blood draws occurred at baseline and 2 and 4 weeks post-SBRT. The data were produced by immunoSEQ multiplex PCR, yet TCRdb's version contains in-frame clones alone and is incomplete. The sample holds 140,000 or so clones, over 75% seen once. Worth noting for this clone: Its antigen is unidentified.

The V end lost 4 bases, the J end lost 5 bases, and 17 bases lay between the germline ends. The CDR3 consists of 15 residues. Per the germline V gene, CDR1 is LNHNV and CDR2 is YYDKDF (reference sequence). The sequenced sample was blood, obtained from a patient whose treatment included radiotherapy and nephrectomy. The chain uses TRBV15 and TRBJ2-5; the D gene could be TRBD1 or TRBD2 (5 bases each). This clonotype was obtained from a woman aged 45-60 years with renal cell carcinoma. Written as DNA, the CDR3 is TGTGCCACCAGCACCAGGGACCGCGGCTTCGAGACCCAGTACTTC. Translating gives CATSTRDRGFETQYF.